This T cell receptor (beta chain) came from a study of cytomegalovirus exposure and HLA in healthy donors. PCR employed 60 Vbeta and 13 Jbeta primers. Libraries were prepared by immunoSEQ multiplex PCR; TCRdb keeps only in-frame clonotypes and omits some of them. The data show more than 100,000 clones, with roughly 8.8% seen just once and more than 6.5% held by the top ten. Study-level findings and limits: A missense DCLRE1C variant was associated with V- and J-gene trimming of TCR beta chains in a later analysis, and an independent cohort replicated the association.

V lost 5 bases and J 6 bases, leaving 13 bases between the germline ends. The germline CDR1 and CDR2 sequences are SQVTM and ANQGSEA. The CDR3 sequence is 12 residues long. On this clone: The target antigen is unknown.

The receptor was isolated from a middle-aged woman in good health and CMV-seropositive. The sample taken for sequencing was PBMCs. The chain joins TRBV29-1 to TRBJ1-1; no clear D gene. CDR3 sequence reads: CSVNLRGAEAFF. In nucleotides, the CDR3 is TGCAGCGTTAACCTCCGAGGCGCTGAAGCTTTCTTT.